Each of the 18 T cell receptor beta chains below was sequenced from the same sample in a study of beta chain features in type 1 diabetes. Their target antigens are unknown. Expressed TCRB transcripts were sequenced because the isolated RNA had all been reverse transcribed beforehand. Sequencing was performed with immunoSEQ multiplex PCR; in TCRdb, only in-frame clones are kept and a portion is missing. The top ten hold approximately 0.021% of the sample, which has 200,000 to 250,000 clones, about 15% seen once. General study results and limits: There was a moderate but significant shortening of TCRB CDR3s in all four CD4+ subsets of Type 1 diabetes patients.

Sequencing input: naive CD4+ T cells from blood. Receptor source: a man younger than 45 with type 1 diabetes.

This clone occurred a few times. This rearrangement joins TRBV7-2 to TRBJ2-3, with 8 bases matching TRBD2. This CDR3 region has 13 residues. Trimming took 6 bases from V and 4 from J; bases not matched to a gene: 3. Germline V lookup: CDR1 SGHTA, CDR2 FQGNSA. The CDR3 sequence: CASRSGGADTQYF. The CDR3 nucleotides read TGTGCCAGCAGGTCCGGGGGGGCAGATACGCAGTATTTT.

The chain joins TRBV6-5 to TRBJ2-1; 7 bases map to TRBD2. The CDR3 spans 15 residues. Trimming removed 2 bases from V and 1 base from J; junction bases left unmatched: 2. Germline-derived CDR1 and CDR2 are MNHEY and SVGAGI. The CDR3 here is CASSYGAGSYNEQFF. In DNA, the CDR3 is TGTGCCAGCAGTTACGGAGCGGGGTCCTACAATGAGCAGTTCTTC.

The V gene is TRBV15, the J gene TRBJ2-4, with a possible D match to TRBD2 (6 bases). The V and J ends lost 5 bases and 0 bases respectively, with 14 bases between them. Germline-derived CDR1 and CDR2 are LNHNV and YYDKDF (reference sequence). The CDR3 sequence is 16 residues long. CDR3 protein: CATSARAGLAKNIQYF. Written as DNA, the CDR3 is TGTGCCACCAGCGCCCGAGCGGGCCTAGCCAAAAACATTCAGTACTTC. The full variable domain, rest sourced from reference TRBV15 and TRBJ2-4, is DAMVIQNPRYQVTQFGKPVTLSCSQTLNHNVMYWYQQKSSQAPKLLFHYYDKDFNNEADTPDNFQSRRPNTSFCFLDIRSPGLGDTAMYLCATSARAGLAKNIQYFGAGTRLSVL.

The rearrangement uses TRBV4-2 and TRBJ2-7, with 10 bases identical to TRBD1. The length of the CDR3 is 16 residues. From germline, CDR1 is LGHNA and CDR2 YNFKEQ. The V segment lost 0 bases and the J segment 4 bases; nucleotides outside the gene matches: 6. The CDR3 DNA sequence: TGTGCCAGCAGCCAAGACCTGACAGGGGGCGTGTACGAGCAGTACTTC. Protein product: CASSQDLTGGVYEQYF.

The J gene is TRBJ2-2, the V gene TRBV6-1, with D possibly TRBD2 on 5 matching bases. V lost 0 bases and J 5 bases, leaving 10 bases between the germline ends. CDR1 and CDR2 from the germline V gene are MNHNS and SASEGT. The CDR3 has 15 residues. The CDR3 spells CASSEAEGWTGELFF. CDR3 DNA: TGTGCCAGCAGTGAAGCCGAGGGTTGGACCGGGGAGCTGTTTTTT.

This clone turned up a few times. The J gene is TRBJ1-2, the V gene TRBV4-1, with 8 positions matching TRBD1. From germline, CDR1 is MGHRA and CDR2 YSYEKL. The CDR3 has 13 amino acids. J was trimmed by 4 bases and V by 5 bases; bases with no gene match: 3. CDR3 in DNA: TGCGCCAGCAGCAGGGACAGGATCTATGGCTACACCTTC. The encoded protein is CASSRDRIYGYTF.

This rearrangement joins TRBV29-1 to TRBJ1-4; D is unclear. The germline V and J ends were trimmed by 7 bases and 7 bases, with 19 bases remaining between them. The V gene's germline CDR1 is SQVTM and CDR2 ANQGSEA. The CDR3 is 14 residues long. The CDR3 region is CSAETRVRGEKLFF. DNA for the CDR3: TGCAGCGCGGAAACTCGGGTTCGAGGTGAAAAACTGTTTTTT. Looking up the rest from reference TRBV29-1 and TRBJ1-4 gives the full variable domain: SAVISQKPSRDICQRGTSLTIQCQVDSQVTMMFWYRQQPGQSLTLIATANQGSEATYESGFVIDKFPISRPNLTFSTLTVSNMSPEDSSIYLCSAETRVRGEKLFFGSGTQLSVL.

Details on this clone: The same CDR3 arises from other DNA sequences in this sample as well. This chain links TRBV7-9 with TRBJ1-4; 7 bases map to TRBD1. Germline trimming cut 3 bases from V and 2 bases from J; bases unmatched to any gene: 0. The CDR3 has 14 amino acids. The germline V gene has CDR1 SEHNR and CDR2 FQNEAQ (reference sequence). The CDR3 nucleotides are TGTGCCAGCAGCTTGGGACAGACTAATGAAAAACTGTTTTTT. It encodes CASSLGQTNEKLFF.

This chain joins TRBV7-9 and TRBJ2-3; 13 bases match TRBD2. V lost 1 base to trimming and J lost 4 bases; unmatched junction nucleotides: 5. The CDR3 has 17 residues. Germline V gene sequence: CDR1 SEHNR, CDR2 FQNEAQ (reference sequence). This chain's CDR3 is CASSLEGLAGPADTQYF. In nucleotides, the CDR3 is TGTGCCAGCAGCTTAGAGGGACTAGCGGGGCCCGCAGATACGCAGTATTTT.

This chain uses TRBV7-2 with TRBJ1-2, with TRBD1 as a possible D gene (6 bases). Trimming pared 2 bases from V and 7 bases from J, leaving 17 bases between. CDR1 SGHTA and CDR2 FQGNSA come from the germline V gene. CDR3 length equals 15 residues. The DNA of the CDR3 is TGTGCCAGCAGCTTAAACTCAGGGGCATCTCTTGGCTACACCTTC. As protein: CASSLNSGASLGYTF.

This clone came up a few times. V and J are TRBV30 and TRBJ1-1; D gene unclear. The CDR3 is made up of 12 amino acids. Germline V CDR1 and CDR2: GTSNPN, SVGIG (reference sequence). Trimming left V 4 bases short and J 6 bases short, with 12 bases between. CDR3 protein: CAWNAESSEAFF. CDR3 coding DNA: TGTGCCTGGAATGCAGAATCCTCTGAAGCTTTCTTT. Complete variable domain (other parts from reference TRBV30 and TRBJ1-1): SQTIHQWPATLVQPVGSPLSLECTVEGTSNPNLYWYRQAAGRGLQLLFYSVGIGQISSEVPQNLSASRPQDRQFILSSKKLLLSDSGFYLCAWNAESSEAFFGQGTRLTVV.

The V and J genes are TRBV7-9 and TRBJ1-1; 7 positions agree with TRBD1. The germline CDR1 and CDR2 sequences are SEHNR and FQNEAQ (reference sequence). The length of the CDR3 is 13 residues. Unmatched junction bases numbered 5, after V lost 5 bases and J lost 5 bases. The CDR3 region is CASSLDRRTEAFF. DNA for the CDR3: TGTGCCAGCAGCCTGGACAGGCGAACTGAAGCTTTCTTT. The full variable domain, rest sourced from reference TRBV7-9 and TRBJ1-1, is DTGVSQNPRHKITKRGQNVTFRCDPISEHNRLYWYRQTLGQGPEFLTYFQNEAQLEKSRLLSDRFSAERPKGSFSTLEIQRTEQGDSAMYLCASSLDRRTEAFFGQGTRLTVV.

This clone was observed a handful of times. The sample holds other DNA sequences that translate to the same CDR3. The chain carries TRBV20-1 and TRBJ2-3; D unclear. The V end was cut by 6 bases, the J end by 5 bases, with 9 bases between. This CDR3 contains 11 residues. Looked up from germline, CDR1 is DFQATT and CDR2 is SNEGSKA (reference sequence). In DNA form, the CDR3 reads TGCAGTGCGTTACGAGGAGATACGCAGTATTTT. Translating it yields CSALRGDTQYF.

The chain employs TRBV7-8 and TRBJ2-7; possible D gene TRBD2, 6 bases. V was clipped by 4 bases and J by 2 bases, with 9 bases between them. Per the germline V gene, CDR1 is SGHVS and CDR2 is FQNEAQ. CDR3 length: 13 amino acids. CDR3 region: CASSWGLAYEQYF. CDR3 DNA: TGTGCCAGCAGCTGGGGACTGGCCTACGAGCAGTACTTC.

The V gene is TRBV9, the J gene TRBJ1-2; maybe TRBD1 (6 bases). Germline V CDR1 and CDR2: SGDLS, YYNGEE. The length of the CDR3 is 13 residues. V lost 3 bases and J 4 bases, leaving 10 bases between the germline ends. CDR3 bases: TGTGCCAGCAGCGCGGACAGATCCTATGGCTACACCTTC. It translates to CASSADRSYGYTF.

The chain has TRBV5-6 and TRBJ2-7; D perhaps matches TRBD2 (5 bases). V lost 1 base, J lost 0 bases, and 14 bases lay in between. Looked up from germline, CDR1 is SGHDT and CDR2 is YYEEEE. This CDR3 is built from 16 residues. Written as DNA, the CDR3 is TGTGCCAGCAGCTTGTTTGGGGAGAGAAGCTCCTACGAGCAGTACTTC. Residues: CASSLFGERSSYEQYF.

The gene calls are TRBV11-3 and TRBJ1-2; no reliable D call. Germline V gives CDR1 SGHNT, CDR2 YENEEA. The CDR3 is made up of 13 amino acids. Trimming stripped 3 bases from V and 4 bases from J, with 9 bases between. The chain's CDR3 is CASSFGVAYGYTF. The CDR3, as DNA: TGTGCCAGCAGCTTTGGTGTGGCCTATGGCTACACCTTC.

This clone was seen a few times. The rearrangement uses TRBV5-1 and TRBJ2-6, with D tentatively TRBD1 (5 bases). Deletions cut 4 bases from V and 0 bases from J, with 11 bases between. Per germline, CDR1 SGHRS and CDR2 YFSETQ. The CDR3 sequence is 16 residues long. The CDR3 bases are TGCGCCAGCAGCAAGGACACGTTCTCTGGGGCCAACGTCCTGACTTTC. Translating it yields CASSKDTFSGANVLTF. Variable domain in full (rest from reference TRBV5-1 and TRBJ2-6): KAGVTQTPRYLIKTRGQQVTLSCSPISGHRSVSWYQQTPGQGLQFLFEYFSETQRNKGNFPGRFSGRQFSNSRSEMNVSTLELGDSALYLCASSKDTFSGANVLTFGAGSRLTVL.